Below, 21 T cell receptor beta chains from the same sample are listed, as sequenced in a study of blood T cells in healthy people across ages. It was with a sample-barcoded 5' primer and a J-beta primer mix that a second PCR of roughly 7 to 12 cycles was run. MiXCR, applied by TCRdb to the 5' RACE reads, yields one record per CDR3 protein. The table has 650,000 to 1,000,000 distinct CDR3 sequences, 46% seen once. Sequencing used blood. The receptors shown here come from an elderly man in good health.

The chain carries TRBV11-3 and TRBJ1-1, with D possibly being TRBD1 (6 bases). CDR3 length equals 15 residues. V was pared by 5 bases and J by 0 bases, with 13 bases between. Germline V gene lookup returns CDR1 SGHNT and CDR2 YENEEA. CDR3 in DNA: TGTGCCAGCAGCGCGGGGGCTTGGGTGAACACTGAAGCTTTCTTT. Residues: CASSAGAWVNTEAFF.

This chain connects TRBV7-9 to TRBJ2-6; D gene unclear. The V and J ends lost 1 base and 0 bases respectively, with 19 bases between them. The CDR3 runs to 20 residues. Per the germline V gene, CDR1 is SEHNR and CDR2 is FQNEAQ (reference sequence). CDR3 nucleotide sequence: TGTGCCAGCAGCTTAGGGTCTCGCCAAGGCAGAATCTCTGGGGCCAACGTCCTGACTTTC. This translates into CASSLGSRQGRISGANVLTF.

For this clonotype: The junction does not match germline at one end; this may be a read error. This chain connects TRBV12-3 or TRBV12-4 to TRBJ1-1; a possible D gene is TRBD1 (5 bases). The length of the CDR3 is 16 residues. CDR3 coding DNA: TGTGCCAGCAGTTTTAACGGAGGTGCAGGGAACGCTGAAGCTTTCTTT. Translation gives CASSFNGGAGNAEAFF.

CDR3 region: CATSDSGRVQYF. CDR3 sequence (DNA): TGTGCCACCAGTGACTCTGGACGGGTGCAGTATTTT. This chain joins TRBV24-1 and TRBJ2-3; D is unclear. This CDR3 has 12 amino acids. Trimming pared 4 bases from V and 11 bases from J, leaving 12 bases between. The V gene's germline CDR1 is KGHDR and CDR2 SFDVKD.

This clonotype was picked up many times. This sequence joins TRBV7-6 and TRBJ2-7; the D gene is possibly TRBD1 (5 bases). The CDR3 length is 15 residues. V was pared by 3 bases and J by 2 bases, with 14 bases between. Looked up from germline, CDR1 is SGHVS and CDR2 is FNYEAQ. The CDR3: CASSLDIGLTYEQYF. DNA of the CDR3: TGTGCCAGCAGCTTGGACATCGGGCTTACCTACGAGCAGTACTTC.

This clonotype was counted only a few times. The chain joins TRBV24-1 to TRBJ2-3; 11 bases fit TRBD2. Germline trimming cut 8 bases from V and 6 bases from J; bases unmatched to any gene: 3. Germline lookup yields CDR1 KGHDR and CDR2 SFDVKD. This CDR3 has 13 amino acids. CDR3 region: CATTSGRLDTQYF. CDR3 nucleotides: TGTGCCACCACTAGCGGGAGGTTGGATACGCAGTATTTT.

V gene TRBV27 combines with J gene TRBJ2-4; 11 bases line up with TRBD1. The J call may not be correct, given that the DNA end is closer to TRBJ2-5. The germline V gene encodes CDR1 MNHEY and CDR2 SMNVEV (reference sequence). The CDR3 loop spans 15 amino acids. The CDR3 sequence is CASSVRTGGAGTQYF. The DNA for the CDR3 is TGTGCCAGCAGTGTACGGACAGGGGGCGCGGGGACCCAGTACTTC.

For the CDR3, the DNA is TGCAGCGTTGAAGATCTGGGCAAGCCGAACAATGAGCAGTTCTTC. Residues: CSVEDLGKPNNEQFF. The V call is TRBV29-1, the J call TRBJ2-1; D is undetermined. This CDR3 contains 15 residues. V lost 0 bases, J lost 5 bases, and 14 bases lay in between. Per germline, CDR1 SQVTM and CDR2 ANQGSEA.

This clonotype was counted ten times or more. This chain connects TRBV12-3 or TRBV12-4 to TRBJ2-1; TRBD2 matches 7 bases. The CDR3 has 14 residues. V dropped 7 bases and J dropped 5; count of bases not matched to a gene: 8. The CDR3 reads CASTAGVEDNEQFF. As DNA, the CDR3 is TGTGCCAGCACCGCGGGGGTGGAGGACAATGAGCAGTTCTTC.

This clonotype came up a few times. This chain uses TRBV2 with TRBJ2-7, with 13 bases lining up with TRBD2. Germline-derived CDR1 and CDR2 are SNHLY and FYNNEI. The CDR3 spans 16 residues. With V trimmed by 6 bases and J by 3 bases, 8 bases remained unmatched. CDR3 protein: CASRGPRTSGSYEQYF. CDR3 sequence (DNA): TGTGCCAGCAGAGGACCTAGGACTAGCGGGAGCTACGAGCAGTACTTC.

In its sample, this clonotype was seen a few times. The chain recombines TRBV3-1 with TRBJ2-1, with D unclear. The V end lost 4 bases, the J end lost 4 bases, and 5 bases lay between the germline ends. Germline CDR1 LGHDT, CDR2 YNNKEL (reference sequence). The CDR3 is 12 residues long. For the CDR3, the DNA is TGTGCCAGCAGCCCCTTATACAATGAGCAGTTCTTC. This codes for CASSPLYNEQFF.

The V call is TRBV2, the J call TRBJ2-5, with TRBD2 matching over 10 bases. The CDR3 contains 15 residues. From germline, CDR1 is SNHLY and CDR2 FYNNEI. After removal of 3 bases from V and 11 bases from J, the junction contained 12 bases not matched to a gene. For the CDR3, the DNA is TGTGCCAGCAGTGAGGGGACTAGCGCCTACAATGAGCAGTACTTC. Protein product: CASSEGTSAYNEQYF.

This clonotype was recorded a few times. The genes are TRBV11-1 and TRBJ2-7; D is perhaps TRBD1 or TRBD2 (5 bases each). The CDR3 totals 14 residues. Germline V gene lookup returns CDR1 SGHAT and CDR2 FQDESV (reference sequence). V dropped 5 bases and J dropped 0 bases, with 11 bases sitting between them. For the CDR3, the DNA is TGTGCCAGCAGCCCCCGGGACCACTCCTACGAGCAGTACTTC. This codes for CASSPRDHSYEQYF.

In its sample, this clonotype was seen a few times. This rearrangement joins TRBV29-1 to TRBJ2-3, with 7 bases that match TRBD2. V shed 5 bases, J shed 5 bases, and the junction held 10 bases outside the gene matches. Per germline, CDR1 SQVTM and CDR2 ANQGSEA. This CDR3 has 14 residues. CDR3 amino acids: CSVQPGTIGDTQYF. The DNA of the CDR3 is TGCAGCGTTCAACCAGGGACTATAGGAGATACGCAGTATTTT.

The sample holds many counts of this clonotype. This sequence joins TRBV5-4 and TRBJ1-2; 9 nucleotides line up with TRBD1. The CDR3 runs 14 residues. Germline V gene sequence: CDR1 SGHNT, CDR2 YYREEE (reference sequence). V trimming: 3 bases; J trimming: 3 bases; junction bases outside the gene matches: 3. The CDR3 loop reads CASSSRQGDYGYTF. The CDR3 bases are TGTGCCAGCAGCTCCCGACAGGGGGACTATGGCTACACCTTC.

The CDR3 sequence: CASSPSGGAADTQYF. CDR3 sequence (DNA): TGCGCCAGCAGCCCCTCTGGGGGGGCGGCAGATACGCAGTATTTT. The rearrangement links TRBV5-1 to TRBJ2-3; D is perhaps TRBD2 (7 bases). The CDR3 has 15 amino acids. Trimming removed 4 bases at V and 4 bases at J, with 16 bases between. Germline CDR1 is SGHRS and CDR2 is YFSETQ.

This clonotype was recorded only once. The gene calls are TRBV7-7 and TRBJ2-7; possible D gene TRBD2, 6 bases. CDR1 and CDR2 from the germline V gene are SSHAT and FNYEAQ (reference sequence). The CDR3 has 12 amino acids. The CDR3 reads CAISLVGGEQYF. The DNA for the CDR3 is TGTGCTATCAGCCTCGTGGGGGGTGAGCAGTACTTC.

The V call is TRBV25-1, the J call TRBJ1-5, with D hard to call. Germline CDR1 and CDR2: MGHDK and SYGVNS. The germline V and J ends were trimmed by 3 bases and 2 bases, with 8 bases remaining between them. The CDR3 length is 14 residues. The CDR3 here is CASSDQGRNQPQHF. The CDR3 DNA is TGTGCCAGCAGTGACCAAGGACGCAATCAGCCCCAGCATTTT.

This clonotype has just a few counts. V gene TRBV29-1 combines with J gene TRBJ2-7; D might be TRBD1 (6 bases). The ends were cut back, 4 bases at V and 2 bases at J, with 12 bases in the middle. The germline gives CDR1 SQVTM, CDR2 ANQGSEA. The CDR3 has 13 residues. CDR3: CSVGPTGAYEQYF. The CDR3 DNA is TGCAGCGTTGGACCGACAGGCGCCTACGAGCAGTACTTC.

The rearrangement uses TRBV12-3 or TRBV12-4 and TRBJ2-5; D is unclear. V gave up 2 bases and J gave up 11 bases, with 9 bases separating them. The CDR3 runs to 11 residues. The CDR3: CASSLIGEQYF. As DNA, the CDR3 is TGTGCCAGCAGTTTAATTGGTGAGCAGTACTTC.

As for this clonotype: This may come from a read error, since a much larger clone is one base off. This sequence joins TRBV2 and TRBJ1-2; TRBD1 aligns across 8 bases. V shed 7 bases, J shed 7 bases, and the junction held 11 bases outside the gene matches. Germline CDR1 and CDR2: SNHLY and FYNNEI. The CDR3 sequence is 14 residues long. The CDR3 protein is CASNEGQETGGYTF. CDR3 DNA sequence: TGTGCCAGCAATGAGGGACAGGAAACCGGTGGCTACACCTTC.